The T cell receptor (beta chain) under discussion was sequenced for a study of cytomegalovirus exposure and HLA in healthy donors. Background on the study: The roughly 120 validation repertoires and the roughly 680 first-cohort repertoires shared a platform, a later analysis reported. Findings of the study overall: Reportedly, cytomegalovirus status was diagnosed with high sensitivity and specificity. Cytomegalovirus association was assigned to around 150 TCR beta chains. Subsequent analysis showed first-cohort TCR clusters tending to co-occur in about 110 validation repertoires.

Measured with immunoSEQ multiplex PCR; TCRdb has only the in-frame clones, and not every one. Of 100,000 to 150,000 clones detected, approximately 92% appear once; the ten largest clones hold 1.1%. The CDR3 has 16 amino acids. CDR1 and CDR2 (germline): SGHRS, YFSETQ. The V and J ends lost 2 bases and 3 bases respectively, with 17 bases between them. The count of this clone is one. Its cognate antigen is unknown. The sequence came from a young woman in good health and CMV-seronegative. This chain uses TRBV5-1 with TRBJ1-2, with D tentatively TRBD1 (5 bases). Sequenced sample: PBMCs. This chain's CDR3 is CASSLLGAPVDYGYTF. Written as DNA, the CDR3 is TGCGCCAGCAGCTTACTTGGGGCCCCCGTCGACTATGGCTACACCTTC.